This TCR beta chain was profiled in a study of blood T cell repertoires in COVID-19. Whole-study context: Italy, Spain and the United States were the sources of the convalescent and acute COVID-19 samples.

There are 16 residues in the CDR3. Trimming removed 5 bases from V and 8 bases from J, with 22 bases in between. Germline V CDR1 and CDR2: MNHEY, SVGEGT. In the original processing: Counts of nucleated cells, estimated from reference gene primer amplification, were obtained. Using immunoSEQ multiplex PCR, the repertoire was profiled, and TCRdb retains in-frame clones only, with some absent. Clonal size and the V and J genes are those of that table, whereas D and trimming came from the DNA. The repertoire holds about 31,000 clones, approximately 85% seen once, with 7.9% in the top ten. The chain combines TRBV6-2 or TRBV6-3 with TRBJ2-1; TRBD2 might be the D (5 bases). The specimen was peripheral blood. The clonotype comes from a man aged 60 to 75 with COVID-19, enrolled during active disease. CDR3 coding DNA: TGTGCCAGCAGTGAGGAGCGGCCCGGTGTCGTACATGAGCAGTTCTTC. Translation gives CASSEERPGVVHEQFF.